A single sample gave rise to the 5 T cell receptor beta chains below, sequenced in a study of blood T cell repertoires in COVID-19. Some clones are missing from TCRdb's copy, which holds only in-frame ones; the method was immunoSEQ multiplex PCR. The sample has 200,000 to 300,000 clones; approximately 86% are singletons. The sequencing input was PBMCs or T cells enriched from blood (not recorded which). The receptors here all came from a woman aged 18-29 years who had recovered from COVID-19.

The chain couples TRBV29-1 to TRBJ1-3, with D maybe TRBD1 (6 bases). V gave up 6 bases and J gave up 2 bases, with 8 bases separating them. Per germline, CDR1 SQVTM and CDR2 ANQGSEA. This CDR3 has 12 amino acids. The CDR3 bases are TGCAGCGTGGCAGGGGCTGGAAACACCATATATTTT. This gives the protein CSVAGAGNTIYF. Using reference TRBV29-1 and TRBJ1-3 for the parts outside the CDR3, the full variable domain is SAVISQKPSRDICQRGTSLTIQCQVDSQVTMMFWYRQQPGQSLTLIATANQGSEATYESGFVIDKFPISRPNLTFSTLTVSNMSPEDSSIYLCSVAGAGNTIYFGEGSWLTVV.

This clone was seen more than once but under ten times. The chain is built from TRBV5-4 and TRBJ1-6, with 7 positions matching TRBD1. CDR3 length: 17 amino acids. Per germline, CDR1 SGHNT and CDR2 YYREEE (reference sequence). V gave up 5 bases and J gave up 8 bases; unmatched junction bases: 16. The CDR3 nucleotides read TGTGCCAGCAGTTCCCCCGTTGGACAGGCCGGAGATTCACCCCTCCACTTT. Translation: CASSSPVGQAGDSPLHF.

This chain joins TRBV7-9 and TRBJ2-1; perhaps TRBD2 as D (6 bases). The CDR3 consists of 14 residues. Trimming shortened V by 3 bases and J by 10 bases, and 16 bases separated the two germline ends. From germline, CDR1 is SEHNR and CDR2 FQNEAQ (reference sequence). CDR3 protein: CASSFGARREEQFF. The CDR3 DNA is TGTGCCAGCAGCTTTGGGGCGAGGCGGGAAGAGCAGTTCTTC.

The rearrangement joins TRBV10-3 to TRBJ1-2; 7 positions match TRBD1. The germline V gene encodes CDR1 ENHRY and CDR2 SYGVKD. CDR3 length: 14 amino acids. V shed 5 bases and J 3 bases; nucleotides not matched to a gene: 6. The CDR3 DNA is TGTGCCATCAGTACTAGGCAGGGGGACTATGGCTACACCTTC. Translation gives CAISTRQGDYGYTF.

The chain uses TRBV29-1 and TRBJ2-3; 10 nucleotides match TRBD2. V lost 5 bases and J lost 9; bases outside the gene matches: 8. The CDR3 has 13 residues. Per the germline V gene, CDR1 is SQVTM and CDR2 is ANQGSEA. In DNA form, the CDR3 reads TGCAGCGTTACAAGCGGGAGGGCCGAAACGCAGTATTTT. Encoded protein: CSVTSGRAETQYF.